Listed here are 24 T cell receptor beta chains from one sample, sequenced in a study of radiotherapy plus CTLA-4 blockade in lung cancer. TCRdb keeps only in-frame clones here, not all; method: immunoSEQ multiplex PCR. The sample has about 80,000 clones; about 84% are singletons. The starting material was peripheral blood, obtained from a patient treated with radiotherapy plus ipilimumab. All receptors come from a human donor with non-small cell lung cancer who had stable disease on radiotherapy plus ipilimumab.

The chain employs TRBV6-1 and TRBJ2-7; 7 bases line up with TRBD1. The CDR3 is 13 amino acids. Germline loops: CDR1 MNHNS, CDR2 SASEGT. With 10 bases clipped from V and 2 bases from J, the junction kept 8 bases outside the gene matches. CDR3 coding DNA: TGTGCCACCGGACAGGCTCGAACCTACGAGCAGTACTTC. Amino acid sequence: CATGQARTYEQYF.

V and J are TRBV19 and TRBJ1-6; D gene uncertain. This CDR3 has 13 residues. The germline V and J ends were trimmed by 7 bases and 9 bases, with 13 bases remaining between them. From germline, CDR1 is LNHDA and CDR2 SQIVND (reference sequence). The CDR3 spells CASKESLGSPLHF. Written as DNA, the CDR3 is TGTGCCAGTAAGGAAAGCCTTGGTTCACCCCTCCACTTT.

To note about this clone: At one end, the junction sequence differs from germline, possibly due to a read error. The V gene is TRBV7-7, the J gene TRBJ2-5, with 9 bases that match TRBD2. Per the germline V gene, CDR1 is SSHAT and CDR2 is FNYEAQ (reference sequence). This CDR3 is built from 14 residues. CDR3 coding DNA: TGTGCCAGCAGCCTAGCGGGGTCGGGAGAGACCCAGTACTTC. This codes for CASSLAGSGETQYF.

The rearrangement links TRBV29-1 to TRBJ1-1; no firm D call. Germline V gene lookup returns CDR1 SQVTM and CDR2 ANQGSEA. Trimming shortened V by 6 bases and J by 1 base, and 18 bases separated the two germline ends. The CDR3 contains 15 residues. The CDR3, as DNA: TGCAGCGTCAGTCGTGGCACCCTGGGGAACACTGAAGCTTTCTTT. Translated, it gives CSVSRGTLGNTEAFF.

Points on this clone: The junction differs from germline at one of its ends, possibly a read error. The CDR3 reads CASSGARYSEQFF. In DNA, the CDR3 is TGTGCCAGCAGTGGGGCACGTTACAGTGAGCAGTTCTTC. The chain has TRBV2 and TRBJ2-1; no clear D gene. The CDR3 is made up of 13 amino acids. From germline, CDR1 is SNHLY and CDR2 FYNNEI.

The chain carries TRBV27 and TRBJ1-5; 7 positions match TRBD1. Germline V gene sequence: CDR1 MNHEY, CDR2 SMNVEV (reference sequence). V trimming: 6 bases; J trimming: 0 bases; junction bases outside the gene matches: 5. CDR3 length: 15 residues. The CDR3: CASRWTGSSNQPQHF. The CDR3 region has the DNA TGTGCCAGCAGGTGGACAGGCAGTAGCAATCAGCCCCAGCATTTT.

V usage is TRBV2 and J usage is TRBJ2-7; D is undetermined. This CDR3 has 12 residues. V was trimmed by 8 bases and J by 1 base, leaving 9 bases between them. Germline V CDR1 and CDR2: SNHLY, FYNNEI. The CDR3 reads CASFGRSYEQYF. The CDR3 bases are TGTGCCAGCTTTGGCAGGTCCTACGAGCAGTACTTC. The complete variable domain, with remaining parts taken from reference TRBV2 and TRBJ2-7, reads EPEVTQTPSHQVTQMGQEVILRCVPISNHLYFYWYRQILGQKVEFLVSFYNNEISEKSEIFDDQFSVERPDGSNFTLKIRSTKLEDSAMYFCASFGRSYEQYFGPGTRLTVT.

The gene calls are TRBV28 and TRBJ2-4; possibly TRBD1 or TRBD2 for D (5 bases each). The CDR3 consists of 16 residues. Per germline, CDR1 MDHEN and CDR2 SYDVKM. Trimming took 6 bases from V and 1 from J, leaving 16 bases between them. The CDR3 spells CASSPLGVNAKNIQYF. Written as DNA, the CDR3 is TGTGCCAGCAGCCCGTTGGGGGTAAACGCCAAAAACATTCAGTACTTC.

The chain uses TRBV6-1 and TRBJ2-2; tentative D call: TRBD1 (6 bases). Germline V gene data show CDR1 as MNHNS and CDR2 as SASEGT. The CDR3 loop spans 12 amino acids. Trimming stripped 10 bases from V and 7 bases from J, with 13 bases between. CDR3 nucleotide sequence: TGTGCCATCGCAGGACAGAGCGGGGAGCTGTTTTTT. Translation: CAIAGQSGELFF.

The rearrangement links TRBV7-9 to TRBJ2-5; the D gene is possibly TRBD1 (5 bases). CDR3 length: 16 residues. The germline gives CDR1 SEHNR, CDR2 FQNEAQ (reference sequence). The V gene lost 1 base and the J gene lost 0 bases, with 12 bases spanning the gap. The CDR3 loop is CASSLGAPGYQETQYF. The CDR3 nucleotides are TGTGCCAGCAGCTTAGGGGCCCCAGGGTACCAAGAGACCCAGTACTTC. The variable domain in full, completed from reference TRBV7-9 and TRBJ2-5, reads DTGVSQNPRHKITKRGQNVTFRCDPISEHNRLYWYRQTLGQGPEFLTYFQNEAQLEKSRLLSDRFSAERPKGSFSTLEIQRTEQGDSAMYLCASSLGAPGYQETQYFGPGTRLLVL.

This chain uses TRBV30 with TRBJ1-2; 8 bases align to TRBD1. CDR1 is GTSNPN and CDR2 is SVGIG in the germline V gene (reference sequence). V lost 3 bases and J lost 7; bases outside the gene matches: 7. The CDR3 length is 13 residues. CDR3: CAWRLTGGGGYTF. CDR3 DNA sequence: TGTGCCTGGAGGCTAACAGGGGGGGGTGGCTACACCTTC.

In this sample, this clone turned up once. The DNA of the CDR3 is TGTGCCAGCAGCCAAGAAGGGGGTCGTAGCGGGAGGGCCGATGAGCAGTTCTTC. Translating gives CASSQEGGRSGRADEQFF. J is TRBJ2-1 and V is TRBV14; 11 nucleotides align to TRBD2. Per germline, CDR1 SGHDN and CDR2 FVKESK. V lost 0 bases and J lost 8; bases outside the gene matches: 12. The CDR3 is 18 amino acids.

The V call is TRBV19, the J call TRBJ2-1; 11 bases fit TRBD2. V lost 8 bases to trimming and J lost 5 bases; unmatched junction nucleotides: 11. The CDR3 covers 16 residues. Germline assignment: CDR1 LNHDA and CDR2 SQIVND (reference sequence). The CDR3 DNA sequence: TGTGCCAGTCAACTCTCACTAGCGGGGGCGCACAATGAGCAGTTCTTC. Protein: CASQLSLAGAHNEQFF.

This chain links TRBV7-3 with TRBJ2-2; 10 nucleotides match TRBD1. CDR1 and CDR2 (germline): SGHTA, FQGTGA. With 1 base clipped from V and 8 bases from J, the junction kept 4 bases outside the gene matches. CDR3 size: 15 residues. The CDR3 is CASSLRQGAVGELFF. The CDR3 nucleotides are TGTGCCAGCAGCTTAAGACAGGGGGCCGTAGGGGAGCTGTTTTTT.

The rearrangement joins TRBV25-1 to TRBJ2-5; TRBD1 matches at 7 bases. The CDR3 length is 14 residues. Per the germline V gene, CDR1 is MGHDK and CDR2 is SYGVNS. The trim removed 9 bases at V and 7 bases at J, leaving 14 bases unmatched. This CDR3 is CASVGAGGKMTQYF. DNA of the CDR3: TGTGCCAGTGTCGGGGCAGGGGGAAAGATGACCCAGTACTTC.

CDR3 coding DNA: TGTGCCAGCAGCTCGGGACGGAGGGTTAATGAAAAACTGTTTTTT. Its translation: CASSSGRRVNEKLFF. The genes are TRBV7-9 and TRBJ1-4, with D possibly being TRBD1 (5 bases). The CDR3 consists of 15 residues. Germline V lookup: CDR1 SEHNR, CDR2 FQNEAQ (reference sequence). Trimming removed 4 bases from V and 4 bases from J, with 13 bases in between.

This clone has only one observation. The chain carries TRBV30 and TRBJ1-1; the D is unclear. Germline CDR1 GTSNPN, CDR2 SVGIG (reference sequence). The CDR3 has 14 amino acids. Trimming removed 5 bases from V and 4 bases from J, with 17 bases in between. DNA for the CDR3: TGTGCCTGGTCCTATTTTTCGGGTGGCACTGAAGCTTTCTTT. This codes for CAWSYFSGGTEAFF.

This clone was recorded once. CDR3 sequence (DNA): TGCGCCAGCAGCTTGGGGGTTGGACAGGGCCAGAACACTGAAGCTTTCTTT. Translating gives CASSLGVGQGQNTEAFF. J is TRBJ1-1 and V is TRBV5-1; TRBD1 aligns across 8 bases. The CDR3 loop spans 17 amino acids. Germline trimming cut 0 bases from V and 1 base from J; bases unmatched to any gene: 8. Germline assignment: CDR1 SGHRS and CDR2 YFSETQ.

The chain couples TRBV6-1 to TRBJ1-6; 9 bases agree with TRBD1. V was pared by 3 bases and J by 5 bases, with 2 bases of the junction left unmatched. This CDR3 has 15 residues. Germline V gene data show CDR1 as MNHNS and CDR2 as SASEGT. CDR3 DNA: TGTGCCAGCAGTGAGGGACAGGGACATAATTCACCCCTCCACTTT. Amino acids: CASSEGQGHNSPLHF.

The table lists this clone with a count of one. The V call is TRBV15, the J call TRBJ1-1; D is perhaps TRBD1 (5 bases). Germline CDR1 is LNHNV and CDR2 is YYDKDF (reference sequence). The CDR3 spans 12 residues. Deletions cut 1 base from V and 7 bases from J, with 7 bases between. CDR3 nucleotide sequence: TGTGCCACCAGCAGAGGGGACCTTGAAGCTTTCTTT. This encodes CATSRGDLEAFF.

This chain joins TRBV5-6 and TRBJ2-5; no firm D call. The CDR3 extends over 15 amino acids. The V gene's germline CDR1 is SGHDT and CDR2 YYEEEE. Trimming took 1 base from V and 1 from J, leaving 11 bases between them. The chain's CDR3 is CASSLRQMSQETQYF. The CDR3 bases are TGTGCCAGCAGCTTGAGGCAAATGAGCCAAGAGACCCAGTACTTC. Drawing the rest from reference TRBV5-6 and TRBJ2-5, the complete variable domain is DAGVTQSPTHLIKTRGQQVTLRCSPKSGHDTVSWYQQALGQGPQFIFQYYEEEERQRGNFPDRFSGHQFPNYSSELNVNALLLGDSALYLCASSLRQMSQETQYFGPGTRLLVL.

The chain has TRBV5-1 and TRBJ2-2; 9 bases align to TRBD1. This CDR3 has 14 amino acids. J gave up 8 bases and V 4 bases, and 6 bases lay outside the gene matches. The germline V gene encodes CDR1 SGHRS and CDR2 YFSETQ. The CDR3 DNA reads as TGCGCCAGCAGCCGGGAGACAGGGGGAGGGGAGCTGTTTTTT. This gives the protein CASSRETGGGELFF.

This clone was picked up one time. The rearrangement joins TRBV29-1 to TRBJ2-5, with TRBD2 matching 8 bases. Germline V gene data show CDR1 as SQVTM and CDR2 as ANQGSEA. The CDR3 totals 16 residues. V dropped 6 bases and J dropped 3; count of bases not matched to a gene: 15. CDR3: CSVDGLADSVEETQYF. DNA of the CDR3: TGCAGCGTGGACGGACTAGCCGACTCAGTCGAAGAGACCCAGTACTTC.

The genes are TRBV6-5 and TRBJ2-7; D perhaps matches TRBD1 (6 bases). This CDR3 is built from 14 residues. Germline CDR1 MNHEY, CDR2 SVGAGI. The V and J ends lost 5 bases and 2 bases respectively, with 13 bases between them. CDR3 sequence: CASSDSGDTYEQYF. The CDR3 region has the DNA TGTGCCAGCAGTGATTCTGGGGACACCTACGAGCAGTACTTC.